The clone carrying this T cell receptor beta chain was seen only a few times. What it binds is unknown. This specimen belongs to a study of cytomegalovirus exposure and HLA in healthy donors. Overall study results and limits: Indistinguishability led to the exclusion of some V segments, TRBV6-2 and TRBV6-3 included. Per a later analysis, about 15,000 TCR beta sequences showed association with HLA alleles at 0.05 false discovery rate.

The PCR ran on 60 Vbeta and 13 Jbeta primers. Assay: immunoSEQ multiplex PCR; the TCRdb copy retains only in-frame clones and omits some. This repertoire shows about 110,000 clones, around 75% found once; its top ten account for 1.3%. The CDR3 spans 15 residues. V was pared by 5 bases and J by 0 bases, with 13 bases between. CDR1 is WSHSY and CDR2 is SAAADI in the germline V gene. Among the donors, all were healthy bone marrow donors. This sequence originates from a man in his forties or fifties in good health and CMV-seronegative. V gene TRBV10-2 combines with J gene TRBJ1-1, with a weak D call TRBD1 (6 bases). Sequencing was carried out using PBMCs. CDR3 DNA: TGCGCCAGCAGTAAGGACAGTAGAATGAACACTGAAGCTTTCTTT. Amino acids: CASSKDSRMNTEAFF.